These 2 T cell receptor beta chains originate from one sample sequenced in a study of blood T cell repertoires in COVID-19. Method: immunoSEQ multiplex PCR; TCRdb's copy keeps in-frame clones and lacks some. In the table there are 8,500 to 13,000 clones, around 78% of which are singletons. Sample: peripheral blood. These receptors originate from a human donor in a cohort sampled during active COVID-19.

The chain employs TRBV6-6 and TRBJ2-7; the match to TRBD2 covers 11 bases. V was clipped by 5 bases and J by 4 bases; unmatched bases: 7. Germline V CDR1 and CDR2: MNHNY, SVGAGI (reference sequence). CDR3 length: 15 amino acids. CDR3 in amino acids: CASSRTSGSTYEQYF. The CDR3 nucleotides are TGTGCCAGCAGTCGCACTAGCGGGAGTACGTACGAGCAGTACTTC.

In this sample, this clone turned up a few times. The rearrangement uses TRBV7-6 and TRBJ2-7; a weak D match, TRBD1 (6 bases). Germline V gene sequence: CDR1 SGHVS, CDR2 FNYEAQ. V was cut by 5 bases and J by 2 bases, with 10 bases left in between. This CDR3 has 13 amino acids. In nucleotides, the CDR3 is TGTGCCAGCAGCAGACAGGAGACCTACGAGCAGTACTTC. It specifies CASSRQETYEQYF.